This entry concerns a single TCR beta chain. This sample is part of a study of shared clonotypes between healthy human individuals. The CD8 memory fraction combined CD45RO+ cells with TemRA cells (CCR7-negative CD45RA+). Between the trimmed V and J ends, which lost 2 bases and 3 bases, there was a span of 14 bases. The CDR3 length is 14 residues. Germline CDR1 reads SQVTM; CDR2 reads ANQGSEA. The assay was immunoSEQ multiplex PCR, and TCRdb's table has in-frame clones only and misses some. The sample contains around 370,000 clones, 95% to 97% of which appear only once. The J gene is TRBJ2-7, the V gene TRBV29-1; D is ambiguous. This sequence originates from a man aged 25-45 years in good health. The material sequenced was memory CD8+ T cells sorted from blood. Subset meaning: CD45RO+ cells pooled with CCR7-negative TemRA cells. The CDR3 loop is CSVETEYYYYEQYF. The CDR3 coding sequence is TGCAGCGTTGAAACGGAGTACTACTACTACGAGCAGTACTTC.